This is a list of T cell receptor beta chains from one sample in a study of T-cell reconstitution after alpha-beta-depleted transplantation in children. TCRdb reprocessed the PCR reads via MiXCR and lists one record per CDR3 protein. The table shows around 270,000 distinct CDR3 sequences, with roughly a tenth occurring only once. The material was PBMCs, obtained before TCRalphabeta/CD19-depleted stem cell transplant. These TCRs come from a boy under two years old with acute myeloid leukemia, due to receive a stem cell transplant. Both conserved end residues are part of each CDR3. Fields, in order: D gene, clone size, J gene, V gene, CDR3 protein, CDR3 DNA. A D gene is named only where the DNA matches it firmly. Size is stated for part of the rows, as once, few or many counts, or as a class when the clone is expanded.

>NA|few|TRBJ1-3|TRBV7-9
CASSHRDNSLSGNTIYF
TGTGCCAGCAGCCACCGGGACAATTCCCTCTCTGGAAACACCATATATTTT
>NA|many|TRBJ2-2|TRBV6-4
CASSEQGNTGELFF
TGTGCCAGCAGTGAACAGGGGAACACCGGGGAGCTGTTTTTT
>TRBD2|many|TRBJ2-7|TRBV20-1
CSARNSGSYEQYF
TGCAGTGCTAGAAATAGCGGGAGTTACGAGCAGTACTTC
>NA|NA|TRBJ2-5|TRBV12-5
CASGLNAGLKKTQYF
TGTGCTAGTGGTTTGAACGCGGGACTTAAAAAGACCCAGTACTTC
>TRBD1|NA|TRBJ2-1|TRBV19
CASSSLITGTGGNEQFF
TGTGCCAGTAGTTCCCTAATTACCGGGACAGGGGGCAATGAGCAGTTCTTC
>TRBD1|many|TRBJ1-2|TRBV9
CASSVGQGDNYGYTF
TGTGCCAGCAGCGTAGGCCAGGGGGACAACTATGGCTACACCTTC
>NA|few|TRBJ1-1|TRBV20-1
CSARPLNTEAFF
TGCAGTGCTAGACCCCTGAACACTGAAGCTTTCTTT
>NA|many|TRBJ1-5|TRBV30
CAWSDRGNQPQHF
TGTGCCTGGAGTGACAGGGGCAATCAGCCCCAGCATTTT
>TRBD2|few|TRBJ2-1|TRBV28
CASGDLAGAVYNEQFF
TGTGCCAGCGGAGACCTAGCGGGAGCGGTATACAATGAGCAGTTCTTC
>TRBD1|many|TRBJ2-2|TRBV29-1
CSVGGTANTGELFF
TGCAGCGTTGGAGGGACAGCGAACACCGGGGAGCTGTTTTTT
>TRBD2|NA|TRBJ2-7|TRBV2
CASSILAGDRDEQYF
TGTGCCAGCAGCATACTAGCGGGGGATCGGGACGAGCAGTACTTC
>NA|many|TRBJ2-7|TRBV12-3/TRBV12-4
CASSRRNEQYF
TGTGCCAGCAGCAGGAGAAACGAGCAGTACTTC
>TRBD2|many|TRBJ2-5|TRBV27
CASSYGSGTRKTQYF
TGTGCCAGCAGTTACGGTTCCGGGACTAGGAAGACCCAGTACTTC
>NA|many|TRBJ2-7|TRBV3-1
CASSQGSLVHEQYF
TGTGCCAGCAGCCAAGGATCGTTAGTCCACGAGCAGTACTTC
>NA|many|TRBJ2-7|TRBV7-9
CASSLAQAPYEQYF
TGTGCCAGCAGCTTAGCACAGGCCCCCTACGAGCAGTACTTC
>NA|many|TRBJ1-6|TRBV20-1
CSALGPYNSPLHF
TGCAGTGCCCTGGGGCCCTATAATTCACCCCTCCACTTT
>TRBD2|many|TRBJ2-7|TRBV12-3/TRBV12-4
CASRGTSGSYEQYF
TGTGCCAGCAGGGGGACTAGCGGGAGCTACGAGCAGTACTTC
>NA|many|TRBJ1-4|TRBV11-2
CASSLAPLPEKLFF
TGTGCCAGCAGCTTAGCCCCCCTACCCGAAAAACTGTTTTTT
>TRBD2|few|TRBJ2-1|TRBV12-5
CASGPGTSGWNEQFF
TGTGCTAGTGGTCCCGGGACTAGCGGGTGGAATGAGCAGTTCTTC
>TRBD2|many|TRBJ2-5|TRBV20-1
CSASWASGDQETQYF
TGCAGTGCTAGCTGGGCTAGCGGGGATCAAGAGACCCAGTACTTC
>TRBD1|many|TRBJ1-3|TRBV11-2
CASSLVRRTGSGNTIYF
TGTGCCAGCAGCTTAGTTAGAAGGACAGGGTCTGGAAACACCATATATTTT
>NA|many|TRBJ2-5|TRBV15
CATSRDRGRQETQYF
TGTGCCACCAGCAGAGATCGCGGCAGGCAAGAGACCCAGTACTTC
>NA|few|TRBJ1-1|TRBV25-1
CASSEPGDVGPGTEAFF
TGTGCCAGCAGTGAACCTGGAGATGTGGGGCCAGGCACTGAAGCTTTCTTT
>TRBD1|many|TRBJ2-1|TRBV18
CASYGQGGYNEQFF
TGTGCCAGCTACGGACAGGGGGGCTACAATGAGCAGTTCTTC